This T cell receptor beta chain was profiled in a study of PD-1 blockade in classical Hodgkin lymphoma. This clone was detected only once. Its target is not known. Time point described: newly diagnosed, previously untreated cHL patient sample. By magnetic negative selection, CD8+ T cells were isolated from the thawed PBMCs. Untreated, newly diagnosed classical Hodgkin lymphoma PBMCs were comparators. Study-level points and caveats: Newly diagnosed patients were reported to exhibit reduced baseline TCR diversity relative to healthy donors. With respect to the repertoire differences, their causes, possibly disease activity or prior therapy, remain undefined.

Per germline, CDR1 SGDLS and CDR2 YYNGEE. The CDR3 runs to 16 residues. Trimming took 3 bases from V and 0 from J, leaving 13 bases between them. Generated by immunoSEQ multiplex PCR, the TCRdb table keeps only in-frame clones and is missing some. The sample gives approximately 14,000 clones, about nine tenths of which show up once; 4.5% to 7.5% is in the top ten. The sequenced material came from CD8+ T cells from blood. The rearrangement links TRBV9 to TRBJ1-3; perhaps TRBD1 as D (5 bases). The clonotype originates from a human donor with classical Hodgkin lymphoma. The CDR3, as DNA: TGTGCCAGCAGCGGATCGGGACGGAGCTCTGGAAACACCATATATTTT. It specifies CASSGSGRSSGNTIYF.